This passage covers 14 T cell receptor beta chains from one sample sequenced in a study of blood T cell repertoires in COVID-19. The assay was immunoSEQ multiplex PCR, and TCRdb's table has in-frame clones only and misses some. The table records fewer than 250,000 clones, roughly 91% of them present only once. Specimen: peripheral blood. Every receptor here comes from a young man with COVID-19, enrolled during active disease.

The rearrangement uses TRBV5-1 and TRBJ1-1; possibly TRBD1 for D (5 bases). The germline CDR1 and CDR2 sequences are SGHRS and YFSETQ. Trimming shortened V by 4 bases and J by 5 bases, and 15 bases separated the two germline ends. CDR3 size: 14 residues. The CDR3 sequence: CASSLDRKGTEAFF. The CDR3, as DNA: TGCGCCAGCAGCCTGGACCGTAAGGGGACTGAAGCTTTCTTT.

V is TRBV27 and J is TRBJ1-2, with TRBD1 matching over 8 bases. CDR3 length equals 13 residues. The trim removed 6 bases at V and 6 bases at J, leaving 6 bases unmatched. Germline CDR1 reads MNHEY; CDR2 reads SMNVEV (reference sequence). CDR3 amino acids: CASSSRTGNGYTF. DNA for the CDR3: TGTGCCAGCAGCTCCCGGACAGGGAATGGCTACACCTTC.

The chain carries TRBV7-9 and TRBJ2-7, with 9 bases matching TRBD1. The CDR3 length is 14 residues. The junction had 7 bases not matched to a gene; V was cut back by 5 bases and J by 5 bases. Germline loops: CDR1 SEHNR, CDR2 FQNEAQ (reference sequence). The CDR3 coding sequence is TGTGCCAGCAGCAGGAGGACAGGGGCCGACGAGCAGTACTTC. Encoded protein: CASSRRTGADEQYF.

The chain recombines TRBV7-9 with TRBJ2-5; 9 bases line up with TRBD2. Germline-derived CDR1 and CDR2 are SEHNR and FQNEAQ (reference sequence). Unmatched junction bases numbered 15, after V lost 2 bases and J lost 8 bases. This CDR3 has 17 residues. The CDR3 DNA sequence: TGTGCCAGCAGCTTAAATTTAGGCAGGCTAGCGGGACCCACCCAGTACTTC. Translating gives CASSLNLGRLAGPTQYF. Full variable domain (rest looked up from reference TRBV7-9 and TRBJ2-5): DTGVSQNPRHKITKRGQNVTFRCDPISEHNRLYWYRQTLGQGPEFLTYFQNEAQLEKSRLLSDRFSAERPKGSFSTLEIQRTEQGDSAMYLCASSLNLGRLAGPTQYFGPGTRLLVL.

The chain recombines TRBV5-1 with TRBJ2-2, with D maybe TRBD1 (5 bases). CDR1 and CDR2 from the germline V gene are SGHRS and YFSETQ. CDR3 length equals 16 residues. The germline V and J ends were trimmed by 4 bases and 5 bases, with 18 bases remaining between them. The CDR3 spells CASSPGGRVHTGELFF. CDR3 DNA sequence: TGCGCCAGCAGCCCTGGCGGCAGGGTTCATACCGGGGAGCTGTTTTTT.

The rearrangement uses TRBV7-9 and TRBJ1-2, with 10 bases lining up with TRBD1. Germline V gene data show CDR1 as SEHNR and CDR2 as FQNEAQ (reference sequence). The CDR3 totals 19 residues. With 5 bases clipped from V and 4 bases from J, the junction kept 19 bases outside the gene matches. The CDR3 nucleotides are TGTGCCAGCAGCAAACCACCGGGACAGGGGAAGTTTGGTCCCTATGGCTACACCTTC. This sequence encodes CASSKPPGQGKFGPYGYTF.

The rearrangement joins TRBV13 to TRBJ2-7; 9 nucleotides agree with TRBD1. Germline values: CDR1 PRHDT, CDR2 FYEKMQ (reference sequence). The CDR3 spans 14 residues. The J segment lost 7 bases and the V segment lost 4 bases, leaving 8 bases of the junction unmatched. DNA of the CDR3: TGTGCCAGCAGCTCGGGACAGGGAGTATCAGAGCAGTACTTC. This encodes CASSSGQGVSEQYF. Supplemented by reference TRBV13 and TRBJ2-7, the full variable domain reads AAGVIQSPRHLIKEKRETATLKCYPIPRHDTVYWYQQGPGQDPQFLISFYEKMQSDKGSIPDRFSAQQFSDYHSELNMSSLELGDSALYFCASSSGQGVSEQYFGPGTRLTVT.

The V and J genes are TRBV10-3 and TRBJ1-6, with D perhaps matching TRBD1 (6 bases). The length of the CDR3 is 13 residues. Trimming removed 6 bases at V and 5 bases at J, with 8 bases between. Germline CDR1 reads ENHRY; CDR2 reads SYGVKD. The CDR3 sequence is CAIRGANNSPLHF. The CDR3 bases are TGTGCCATCAGGGGGGCCAATAATTCACCCCTCCACTTT.

This chain connects TRBV5-5 to TRBJ2-5; 7 bases are shared with TRBD2. Looked up from germline, CDR1 is SGHKS and CDR2 is YYEKEE (reference sequence). The CDR3 totals 14 residues. Trimming removed 0 bases from V and 2 bases from J; junction bases left unmatched: 1. The CDR3 region is CASSLVGGQETQYF. For the CDR3, the DNA is TGTGCCAGCAGCTTGGTGGGGGGGCAAGAGACCCAGTACTTC.

CDR3 loop: CASSQTGNSNQPQHF. CDR3 bases: TGTGCCAGCAGCCAGACAGGGAATAGCAATCAGCCCCAGCATTTT. V is TRBV5-6 and J is TRBJ1-5, with 7 bases aligning to TRBD1. The germline CDR1 and CDR2 sequences are SGHDT and YYEEEE. The length of the CDR3 is 15 residues. V shed 4 bases and J 0 bases; nucleotides not matched to a gene: 4.

V usage is TRBV21-1 and J usage is TRBJ1-5; the D call in the table, TRBD1, was not verified against the DNA. TRBV21-1 is noted as a pseudogene. The CDR3 contains 16 residues. For the CDR3, the DNA is TGTGCCAGCAGCAAAGTTCCGGGGACAGGGTCCGGGCCCCAGCATTTT. This codes for CASSKVPGTGSGPQHF.

The rearrangement uses TRBV6-6 and TRBJ2-6, with D maybe TRBD2 (6 bases). Germline CDR1 reads MNHNY; CDR2 reads SVGAGI (reference sequence). The CDR3 loop spans 17 amino acids. The V and J ends lost 5 bases and 2 bases respectively, with 16 bases between them. The CDR3 DNA sequence: TGTGCCAGCAGTCAACGGGACTCCTTCCCTGGGGCCAACGTCCTGACTTTC. Residues: CASSQRDSFPGANVLTF.

The chain is built from TRBV7-2 and TRBJ1-6, with 7 bases identical to TRBD1. The V and J ends lost 1 base and 5 bases, in that order; junction bases with no gene match: 5. Germline loops: CDR1 SGHTA, CDR2 FQGNSA. There are 16 residues in the CDR3. The CDR3 nucleotides read TGTGCCAGCAGCTTAGGGGACAGCTCAGATAATTCACCCCTCCACTTT. Translated, it gives CASSLGDSSDNSPLHF.

J is TRBJ2-1 and V is TRBV11-3; maybe TRBD2 (5 bases). Looked up from germline, CDR1 is SGHNT and CDR2 is YENEEA. The CDR3 totals 13 residues. Deletions cut 3 bases from V and 4 bases from J, with 7 bases between. The CDR3 coding sequence is TGTGCCAGCAGCTTGAGGGAATACAATGAGCAGTTCTTC. Protein: CASSLREYNEQFF.